This paragraph covers one T cell receptor (beta chain) sequence. Repertoires were generated with immunoSEQ multiplex PCR, while TCRdb's copy carries only in-frame clones and drops some. The table includes some 37,000 clones, roughly 92% detected once. These data originate in a study of T cell changes during pregnancy in multiple sclerosis. This CDR3 is 13 amino acids long. V dropped 5 bases and J dropped 6; count of bases not matched to a gene: 3. The germline V gene encodes CDR1 SQVTM and CDR2 ANQGSEA. The V gene is TRBV29-1, the J gene TRBJ2-2, with TRBD2 matching 10 bases. The receptor was derived from a female donor with multiple sclerosis, enrolled in a pregnancy study. This specimen was CD4+ T cells from peripheral blood mononuclear cells, taken before pregnancy. CDR3: CSVRLAGPGELFF. The CDR3 bases are TGCAGCGTTCGACTAGCGGGCCCCGGGGAGCTGTTTTTT.